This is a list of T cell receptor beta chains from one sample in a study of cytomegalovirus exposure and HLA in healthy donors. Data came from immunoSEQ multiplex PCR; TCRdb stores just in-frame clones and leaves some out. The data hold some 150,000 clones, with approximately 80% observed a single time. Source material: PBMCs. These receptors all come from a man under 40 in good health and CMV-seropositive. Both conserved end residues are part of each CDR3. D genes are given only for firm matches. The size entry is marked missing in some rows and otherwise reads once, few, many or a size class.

DNA: TGTGCCAGCAGCGTAGCAGGACATGCGGAAAAACTGTTTTTT
CDR3: CASSVAGHAEKLFF
D: -
J: TRBJ1-4
V: TRBV9
length: 14
size: -

DNA: TGCAGTGCTTCTGAGGAGCAGTACTTC
CDR3: CSASEEQYF
D: -
J: TRBJ2-7
V: TRBV20-1
length: 9
size: -

DNA: TGTGCCAGCAGCTTAACTAGCGGGAACCTCGAGCAGTACTTC
CDR3: CASSLTSGNLEQYF
D: TRBD2
J: TRBJ2-7
V: TRBV7-2
length: 14
size: -

DNA: TGTGCCAGCAGTTACTCGGGGGGAGGCCCCTACGAGCAGTACTTC
CDR3: CASSYSGGGPYEQYF
D: -
J: TRBJ2-7
V: TRBV6-5
length: 15
size: -

DNA: TGTGCCAGCAGCCAAGCGGGGACAGCCCGGTTCGCTTTCTTT
CDR3: CASSQAGTARFAFF
D: TRBD1
J: TRBJ1-1
V: TRBV14
length: 14
size: -

DNA: TGTGCCAGCAGCCAAGATAGGGGATTCTACGAGCAGTACTTC
CDR3: CASSQDRGFYEQYF
D: -
J: TRBJ2-7
V: TRBV4-2
length: 14
size: few

DNA: TGTGCCAGCAGCAAAAGACAGTGGGAGACCCAGTACTTC
CDR3: CASSKRQWETQYF
D: -
J: TRBJ2-5
V: TRBV7-3
length: 13
size: -

DNA: TGTGCCAGCAGTGAAAGCGGGAGGGCCGGGGAGCTGTTTTTT
CDR3: CASSESGRAGELFF
D: TRBD2
J: TRBJ2-2
V: TRBV2
length: 14
size: once

DNA: TGTGCCAGCAGTCCCCGGGACTTTCTGGGATCAGATACGCAGTATTTT
CDR3: CASSPRDFLGSDTQYF
D: -
J: TRBJ2-3
V: TRBV27
length: 16
size: -

DNA: TGTGCCAGCAGCCCCCTTAGTCGGCGGGAAGAGACCCAGTACTTC
CDR3: CASSPLSRREETQYF
D: -
J: TRBJ2-5
V: TRBV5-4
length: 15
size: -

DNA: TGTGCCTGCGCAGGGCCGGGTTATTCCTATGGCTACACCTTC
CDR3: CACAGPGYSYGYTF
D: -
J: TRBJ1-2
V: TRBV28
length: 14
size: -

DNA: TGTGCCAGCAGTCCCGGGGGGGGAGAGACCCAGTACTTC
CDR3: CASSPGGGETQYF
D: TRBD2
J: TRBJ2-5
V: TRBV28
length: 13
size: -

DNA: TGTGCCAGCACCAACGGGGGGGCGCCGAGGAATGGCTACACCTTC
CDR3: CASTNGGAPRNGYTF
D: -
J: TRBJ1-2
V: TRBV28
length: 15
size: -

DNA: TGTGCCAGCAGCGCCACTAGCGGGACTAACAATGAGCAGTTCTTC
CDR3: CASSATSGTNNEQFF
D: TRBD2
J: TRBJ2-1
V: TRBV9
length: 15
size: -

DNA: TGTGCCAGCCGTGCAGCGAAGGGCTACACCTTC
CDR3: CASRAAKGYTF
D: -
J: TRBJ1-2
V: TRBV5-4
length: 11
size: -

DNA: TGTGCCAGCAGCCCAACTAGCACAGATACGCAGTATTTT
CDR3: CASSPTSTDTQYF
D: -
J: TRBJ2-3
V: TRBV2
length: 13
size: -

DNA: TGTGCCAGCAGCCAAGATGGAGGGGGCACAGATACGCAGTATTTT
CDR3: CASSQDGGGTDTQYF
D: -
J: TRBJ2-3
V: TRBV4-2
length: 15
size: -

DNA: TGTGCCAGCAGCTCGGGACTAGCTTGGGAGCAGTACTTC
CDR3: CASSSGLAWEQYF
D: TRBD2
J: TRBJ2-7
V: TRBV7-8
length: 13
size: few

DNA: TGCGCCAGCAGCTGGACTACCATGAGAGGGGCCTTCTTC
CDR3: CASSWTTMRGAFF
D: -
J: TRBJ2-1
V: TRBV5-1
length: 13
size: once

DNA: TGCGCCAGCAGCCAGCGACTAGCGGGCTTCTTCACCGGGGAGCTGTTTTTT
CDR3: CASSQRLAGFFTGELFF
D: TRBD2
J: TRBJ2-2
V: TRBV4-1
length: 17
size: few

DNA: TGTGCCAGCAGCTTAGGACGGACTGGCTATGGCTACACCTTC
CDR3: CASSLGRTGYGYTF
D: -
J: TRBJ1-2
V: TRBV7-2
length: 14
size: -

DNA: TGTGCCAGCAGCCCCTCTGCGGGAGGGTTCTACGAGCAGTACTTC
CDR3: CASSPSAGGFYEQYF
D: TRBD2
J: TRBJ2-7
V: TRBV28
length: 15
size: -

DNA: TGCGCCAGCAGCTTTGACAGGAAGAACACTGAAGCTTTCTTT
CDR3: CASSFDRKNTEAFF
D: -
J: TRBJ1-1
V: TRBV5-1
length: 14
size: -

DNA: TGTGCCAGCAGCCGGGGACTAGCGGGACTGGCCGGGGAGCTGTTTTTT
CDR3: CASSRGLAGLAGELFF
D: TRBD2
J: TRBJ2-2
V: TRBV11-2
length: 16
size: -

DNA: TGCGCCAGCAGCCAAGCGCTAGGAGGCAATGAGCAGTTCTTC
CDR3: CASSQALGGNEQFF
D: -
J: TRBJ2-1
V: TRBV4-1
length: 14
size: -

DNA: TGCAGCGCCGCCGCCCAGGAAAAACTCTCCTACGAGCAGTACTTC
CDR3: CSAAAQEKLSYEQYF
D: -
J: TRBJ2-7
V: TRBV29-1
length: 15
size: -

DNA: TGTGCCAGTAGTAAAAGTGGAGCTAGCAATCAGCCCCAGCATTTT
CDR3: CASSKSGASNQPQHF
D: -
J: TRBJ1-5
V: TRBV19
length: 15
size: -

DNA: TGTGCCAGCAGGGTAGGTCAGGGCACCTACGAGCAGTACTTC
CDR3: CASRVGQGTYEQYF
D: -
J: TRBJ2-7
V: TRBV11-2
length: 14
size: few

DNA: TGCGCCAGCAGTCAGTCGACTCACCTCTCCCGGTGGGGCTACACCTTC
CDR3: CASSQSTHLSRWGYTF
D: -
J: TRBJ1-2
V: TRBV5-1
length: 16
size: -

DNA: TGTGCCAGCAGTCCCCATGACAGACCCAATCAGCCCCAGCATTTT
CDR3: CASSPHDRPNQPQHF
D: -
J: TRBJ1-5
V: TRBV28
length: 15
size: -

DNA: TGTGCCAGCATGCGGGGGAACACTGAAGCTTTCTTT
CDR3: CASMRGNTEAFF
D: -
J: TRBJ1-1
V: TRBV25-1
length: 12
size: -

DNA: TGTGCCAGTAGTATAGATATCTACAATGAGCAGTTCTTC
CDR3: CASSIDIYNEQFF
D: -
J: TRBJ2-1
V: TRBV19
length: 13
size: -

DNA: TGTGCCAGCTCACCACAGGAGGGGTCTAACACTGAAGCTTTCTTT
CDR3: CASSPQEGSNTEAFF
D: -
J: TRBJ1-1
V: TRBV18
length: 15
size: -

DNA: TGCAGCGTTGTATTAGCGGGAATGGGAACGGGGAATGAGCAGTTCTTC
CDR3: CSVVLAGMGTGNEQFF
D: TRBD2
J: TRBJ2-1
V: TRBV29-1
length: 16
size: -

DNA: TGTGCCAGCAGTTCTCGACGAAAGCGGGAGCTAGATACGCAGTATTTT
CDR3: CASSSRRKRELDTQYF
D: TRBD2
J: TRBJ2-3
V: TRBV28
length: 16
size: -

DNA: TGTGCCAGCAGCCCTGGGGGGGGGCGGTGGGAGCAGTACTTC
CDR3: CASSPGGGRWEQYF
D: -
J: TRBJ2-7
V: TRBV7-9
length: 14
size: once

DNA: TGTGCCAGCAGTGGGGAGGGTATGGCGGTAGAGACCCAGTACTTC
CDR3: CASSGEGMAVETQYF
D: TRBD2
J: TRBJ2-5
V: TRBV2
length: 15
size: -

DNA: TGCAGCGGATTGCAGGGTGACGACATTCAGTACTTC
CDR3: CSGLQGDDIQYF
D: -
J: TRBJ2-4
V: TRBV29-1
length: 12
size: -

DNA: TGCGCCAGCAGAGGGGCAGGGTTCCGTAGCTCCTACGAGCAGTACTTC
CDR3: CASRGAGFRSSYEQYF
D: -
J: TRBJ2-7
V: TRBV10-2
length: 16
size: -

DNA: TGTGCCAGCAGCCGAGCGGGACAGGGGGCAAATGAGCAGTTCTTC
CDR3: CASSRAGQGANEQFF
D: TRBD1
J: TRBJ2-1
V: TRBV13
length: 15
size: -

DNA: TGCGCCAGCAGCCAAGAGCGCTCCTTGAACACTGAAGCTTTCTTT
CDR3: CASSQERSLNTEAFF
D: -
J: TRBJ1-1
V: TRBV4-1
length: 15
size: -

DNA: TGTGCCAGCAGCTTAGTAGGACAGGGGCTTCCACCTAACTATGGCTACACCTTC
CDR3: CASSLVGQGLPPNYGYTF
D: TRBD1
J: TRBJ1-2
V: TRBV7-9
length: 18
size: -

DNA: TGTGCCAGCAGCTTAGAAGTAGAGGATGGCTACACCTTC
CDR3: CASSLEVEDGYTF
D: -
J: TRBJ1-2
V: TRBV7-2
length: 13
size: -

DNA: TGCGCCAGCAGCTCAGGTAGCGGGAGTAATGAGCAGTTCTTC
CDR3: CASSSGSGSNEQFF
D: TRBD2
J: TRBJ2-1
V: TRBV5-1
length: 14
size: -

DNA: TGTGCCAGCAGTGAAGCTAAAGGGGGAAATGAAAAACTGTTTTTT
CDR3: CASSEAKGGNEKLFF
D: -
J: TRBJ1-4
V: TRBV6-1
length: 15
size: few

DNA: TGTGCCTGGAGTGCTACAGGAGGGGATGAAAAACTGTTTTTT
CDR3: CAWSATGGDEKLFF
D: -
J: TRBJ1-4
V: TRBV30
length: 14
size: few